These 15 T cell receptor beta chains were sequenced from one sample in a study of a mutant IDH1 vaccine in newly diagnosed glioma. Assay: immunoSEQ multiplex PCR; the TCRdb copy retains only in-frame clones and omits some. Altogether tens of thousands of clones are present, 84% being singletons, with the ten largest covering about 14%. Time point meaning: week 23, last vaccination. Doses of 300 ug of mutant IDH1 20-mer peptide were given with topical imiquimod. No antigen is known for these receptors. The specimen was PBMCs, collected from a glioma patient whose treatment included an IDH1 peptide vaccine. These receptors were obtained from a man younger than 35 with glioma.

This clone was found a few times. Other DNA sequences within the sample encode an identical CDR3. The chain carries TRBV30 and TRBJ1-5, with 7 bases matching TRBD1. Germline trimming cut 2 bases from V and 2 bases from J; bases unmatched to any gene: 3. The CDR3 extends over 14 amino acids. The V gene's germline CDR1 is GTSNPN and CDR2 SVGIG (reference sequence). CDR3 loop: CAWSTTGGNQPQHF. The CDR3 DNA reads as TGTGCCTGGAGTACCACAGGGGGCAATCAGCCCCAGCATTTT.

This sequence joins TRBV5-4 and TRBJ2-3; 9 bases are shared with TRBD2. The CDR3 is 15 amino acids. V gave up 0 bases and J gave up 1 base; unmatched junction bases: 0. The germline gives CDR1 SGHNT, CDR2 YYREEE (reference sequence). The CDR3 sequence is CASSLGGRGTDTQYF. CDR3 DNA: TGTGCCAGCAGCTTGGGCGGGAGGGGCACAGATACGCAGTATTTT.

The gene calls are TRBV11-2 and TRBJ1-2, with D perhaps matching TRBD1 (5 bases). CDR3 length: 13 residues. The germline V gene encodes CDR1 SGHAT and CDR2 FQNNGV. Trimming removed 1 base from V and 8 bases from J, with 11 bases in between. In DNA, the CDR3 is TGTGCCAGCAGCTTAGGGGCAGGGTTCGGCTACACCTTC. Its protein is CASSLGAGFGYTF.

This chain joins TRBV5-1 and TRBJ2-7; 8 positions match TRBD2. In germline, CDR1 is SGHRS, CDR2 YFSETQ. This CDR3 has 15 amino acids. The V segment lost 4 bases and the J segment 3 bases; nucleotides outside the gene matches: 9. CDR3: CASSGGSSGGYEQYF. The DNA for the CDR3 is TGCGCCAGCAGCGGAGGGTCCAGCGGGGGCTACGAGCAGTACTTC.

V usage is TRBV2 and J usage is TRBJ2-5, with TRBD2 matching 7 bases. Germline trimming cut 4 bases from V and 1 base from J; bases unmatched to any gene: 6. The CDR3 is 15 residues long. The germline gives CDR1 SNHLY, CDR2 FYNNEI. This chain's CDR3 is CASSGKLAFQETQYF. The CDR3 nucleotides read TGTGCCAGCAGTGGCAAACTAGCGTTCCAAGAGACCCAGTACTTC. Variable domain in full (rest from reference TRBV2 and TRBJ2-5): EPEVTQTPSHQVTQMGQEVILRCVPISNHLYFYWYRQILGQKVEFLVSFYNNEISEKSEIFDDQFSVERPDGSNFTLKIRSTKLEDSAMYFCASSGKLAFQETQYFGPGTRLLVL.

This sequence joins TRBV19 and TRBJ1-1; D gene unclear. From germline, CDR1 is LNHDA and CDR2 SQIVND (reference sequence). The length of the CDR3 is 15 residues. Trimming removed 3 bases at V and 6 bases at J, with 17 bases between. This CDR3 is CASSMVTWSKPEAFF. The CDR3 DNA reads TGTGCCAGTAGTATGGTGACATGGTCCAAGCCTGAAGCTTTCTTT.

The chain links TRBV19 to TRBJ2-1, with 7 bases aligning to TRBD1. The CDR3 extends over 15 amino acids. From germline, CDR1 is LNHDA and CDR2 SQIVND (reference sequence). V lost 5 bases, J lost 0 bases, and 4 bases stayed unmatched. CDR3 protein: CASSPTGSSYNEQFF. Written as DNA, the CDR3 is TGTGCCAGTAGTCCGACAGGGAGCTCCTACAATGAGCAGTTCTTC.

This CDR3 is CASSPALGGIYGYTF. DNA of the CDR3: TGTGCCAGCAGTCCCGCACTAGGGGGCATCTATGGCTACACCTTC. V usage is TRBV28 and J usage is TRBJ1-2; 7 nucleotides align to TRBD1. Germline-derived CDR1 and CDR2 are MDHEN and SYDVKM. With 5 bases clipped from V and 4 bases from J, the junction kept 10 bases outside the gene matches. The CDR3 loop spans 15 amino acids.

The DNA of the CDR3 is TGTGCCAGCTCACGGGGGTCGGGGAACACTGAAGCTTTCTTT. Its protein product is CASSRGSGNTEAFF. The V and J genes are TRBV18 and TRBJ1-1; tentatively, D is TRBD1 (5 bases). Deletions cut 4 bases from V and 1 base from J, with 10 bases between. This CDR3 spans 14 amino acids. In germline, CDR1 is KGHSH, CDR2 LQKENI.

J is TRBJ1-2 and V is TRBV7-9, with a tentative D call TRBD1 (5 bases). The CDR3 length is 13 residues. Germline V gives CDR1 SEHNR, CDR2 FQNEAQ (reference sequence). Trimming took 2 bases from V and 7 from J, leaving 11 bases between them. CDR3 in DNA: TGTGCCAGCAGCTTAATAGGGGTAGGTGGCTACACCTTC. Translated: CASSLIGVGGYTF.

J is TRBJ1-1 and V is TRBV2; the match to TRBD1 covers 7 bases. The V and J ends lost 5 bases and 7 bases, in that order; junction bases with no gene match: 13. This CDR3 contains 15 residues. CDR1 and CDR2 (germline): SNHLY, FYNNEI. The CDR3 DNA sequence: TGTGCCAGCAGTTTTAATTTCGCAGGGGGTTTTGAAGCTTTCTTT. Residues: CASSFNFAGGFEAFF.

This clone was seen a handful of times. CDR3 sequence (DNA): TGTGCCAGCAGCTTAGAAGGGACAGGGGTCGGGGCTGTTGAAGCTTTCTTT. It codes for CASSLEGTGVGAVEAFF. The chain uses TRBV7-9 and TRBJ1-1, with TRBD1 matching over 10 bases. The V segment lost 1 base and the J segment 7 bases; nucleotides outside the gene matches: 12. Germline V gene data show CDR1 as SEHNR and CDR2 as FQNEAQ (reference sequence). This CDR3 is 17 amino acids long.

The genes are TRBV6-5 and TRBJ1-1; tentative D call: TRBD1 (6 bases). V lost 7 bases and J 2 bases, leaving 17 bases between the germline ends. The germline gives CDR1 MNHEY, CDR2 SVGAGI. The length of the CDR3 is 15 residues. In nucleotides, the CDR3 is TGTGCCAGCATCCTCCGGACAGAGCTTAACACTGAAGCTTTCTTT. As protein: CASILRTELNTEAFF.

This chain joins TRBV6-5 and TRBJ2-7; D is tentatively TRBD1 or TRBD2 (5 bases each). CDR1 is MNHEY, CDR2 SVGAGI, per germline. The CDR3 has 12 amino acids. Trimming stripped 0 bases from V and 6 bases from J, with 6 bases between. CDR3 nucleotides: TGTGCCAGCAGTTACTCGAGGGGCGAGCAGTACTTC. It encodes CASSYSRGEQYF.

V usage is TRBV4-1 and J usage is TRBJ2-1; 8 bases are a match to TRBD2. V was clipped by 0 bases and J by 4 bases; unmatched bases: 5. The germline gives CDR1 MGHRA, CDR2 YSYEKL. This CDR3 contains 16 residues. DNA of the CDR3: TGCGCCAGCAGCCAAGATAGGCGGGGGGCTTACAATGAGCAGTTCTTC. It translates to CASSQDRRGAYNEQFF.